The rows below give T cell receptor beta chains drawn from one sample of a study of shared clonotypes between healthy human individuals. Repertoires were generated with immunoSEQ multiplex PCR, while TCRdb's copy carries only in-frame clones and drops some. The sample carries 2,500,000 or so clones, just over 90% recorded once. The sample consisted of naive CD4+ T cells sorted from blood. These receptors all stem from a young man in good health. Each CDR3 is given with its conserved first and last residue. D genes are given only for firm matches.

TRBV9	TRBJ2-3	TRBD2	CASSVGTSGRHTDTQYF
TRBV7-2	TRBJ1-2	-	CASSGGGSHYGYTF
TRBV5-1	TRBJ2-5	-	CASSLAYAGGDFGETQYF
TRBV9	TRBJ1-3	-	CASSVHESSGNTIYF
TRBV30	TRBJ2-5	TRBD1	CAWTRTGGFKMGETQYF
TRBV12-5	TRBJ2-1	TRBD2	CASGLVSSGEGNEQFF
TRBV10-1	-	-	CASSETYRGEQYF
TRBV4-2	TRBJ1-5	-	CASSQDERQPQHF
TRBV18	TRBJ1-5	-	CASSTGSNQPQHF
TRBV6-1	TRBJ1-2	-	CASSESGGSGYTF
TRBV6-4	TRBJ1-5	-	CASSVGQPQHF
TRBV20-1	TRBJ2-1	TRBD1	CSAGDRYEQFF
TRBV27	TRBJ1-1	-	CASRTDMNTEAFF
TRBV5-4	TRBJ2-7	-	CASSSAKQGKSYEQYF
TRBV5-1	TRBJ2-1	-	CASSLDAYNEQFF
TRBV29-1	TRBJ2-3	-	CSALSQDTDTQYF
TRBV30	TRBJ1-2	TRBD1	CAWRRTGSNYGYTF
TRBV10-3	-	TRBD2	CAISESSGADEQYF
TRBV6-1	TRBJ1-1	-	CATYILTGTEAFF
TRBV18	TRBJ2-3	-	CASSPPGGLLTDTQYF